This T cell receptor beta chain was sequenced for a study of beta chain features in type 1 diabetes. This clone occurred a few times. The antigen remains undetermined. General study points: The study found moderately but significantly shorter TCRB CDR3s in all four CD4+ subsets of Type 1 diabetes patients.

Isolated RNA was reverse transcribed in full, so expressed TCRB transcripts were sequenced. Libraries were prepared by immunoSEQ multiplex PCR; TCRdb keeps only in-frame clonotypes and omits some of them. This table has roughly 160,000 clones, approximately 8.1% appearing once. This CDR3 is built from 16 residues. Germline CDR1 SGDLS, CDR2 YYNGEE. Between the trimmed V and J ends, which lost 0 bases and 6 bases, there was a span of 16 bases. The receptor's source is a woman aged 40 to 49 with type 1 diabetes. The sequencing sample was made of central memory CD4+ T cells from blood. The rearrangement links TRBV9 to TRBJ2-1, with unresolved D. The DNA for the CDR3 is TGTGCCAGCAGCGTAGCTAGTTTACCCCTAGGCAATGAGCAGTTCTTC. This translates into CASSVASLPLGNEQFF.